This section outlines one T cell receptor (beta chain) sequence together with its context. The antigen it binds to is not known. No base quality information exists; no much larger clone differs at one position. The data originate from a study of Graves' ophthalmopathy and Graves' hyperthyroidism (dated by TCRdb to 2016 to 2019). Background for the entire study: Stable hyperthyroidism was defined as no progression to ophthalmopathy within 18 months of follow-up. After sampling, hyperthyroidism patients received methimazole starting at 30 mg daily, and ophthalmopathy patients received high-dose intravenous methylprednisolone. The independent validation cohort included 18 hyperthyroidism patients plus 17 patients who later progressed from hyperthyroidism to ophthalmopathy. To explore V-J signatures distinguishing ophthalmopathy from hyperthyroidism, a discovery set of roughly 100 patients (fewer than 45 ophthalmopathy, roughly 56 stable hyperthyroidism) was enrolled. In roughly six hyperthyroidism patients, the T-cell repertoires found in thyroid tissue were compared with those found in blood. The study used TCR beta repertoire signatures to distinguish Graves' ophthalmopathy from Graves' hyperthyroidism and to predict progression to ophthalmopathy. In total, 135 blood samples were TCR-sequenced: fewer than 50 ophthalmopathy, some 75 hyperthyroidism and about 17 hyperthyroidism-to-ophthalmopathy patients.

Overall study outcomes, separate from this receptor: Among expanded thyroid clonotypes with frequency above 0.001, most also showed up in blood, which suggests that blood repertoires may reflect the thyroid immune response. In validation, the model predicted ophthalmopathy progression with nearly 71% sensitivity and about 77% specificity; roughly eleven predicted patients were CT-confirmed with GO in a median of around 6 months. In cross-validation, the 13-signature model distinguished ophthalmopathy from stable hyperthyroidism with approximately 90% sensitivity and around 83% specificity, while in the test set the corresponding values were about 80% and 75%. Sample size was not predetermined statistically, and investigators were not blinded to group allocation.

Trimming removed 2 bases from V and 7 bases from J, leaving 11 bases between the germline ends. Inclusive of the bounding cysteine and phenylalanine, the CDR3 is 13 residues long. Only CDR3 DNA is held: 39 bases, read in frame from base 1. The germline V gene supplies CDR1 MNHEY and CDR2 SVGAGI. Hyperthyroidism patients were newly diagnosed, with disease duration under 2 months, and aged 18 to 65 years. Patients with other autoimmune diseases, uncontrolled infections, pregnancy or lactation were excluded. Clinical symptoms, serum thyroxine, TRAb, thyroid ultrasound and orbital computed tomography were used for diagnosis. Total RNA was extracted using Trizol reagent, and RNA quality was checked on an Agilent 2100 Bioanalyzer. For repertoire sequencing, the TCR beta CDR3 regions were amplified from RNA transcripts. HTBI primers and the Qiagen OneStep RT-PCR kit were used in a first-round RT-PCR, which was followed by a second-round multiplex PCR, size selection and purification. Libraries were sequenced on an Illumina HiSeq2000 using paired-end 100 bp reads. For the original study's pipeline: Reads were processed with SOAPnuke, discarding reads with adapters, uncalled bases, mean Phred below 15, or no exact constant-primer or identifier match. COPE v1.2.5 was used to merge the high-quality paired reads. Unique nucleotide sequences were defined as clonotypes and aligned to IMGT TRB V, D and J references using MiTCR v1.1. The analysis was limited to V-J combinations with a frequency above 0.0001, which together covered just over 98% of the repertoires. A TCR clonal expansion and chaos score per V-J combination was defined as the ratio of F50 clonal expansion to chaos observed in the TCRdist matrix. Features were reduced by Welch's t-statistics and random forest to over 10 V-J combinations, which fed a naive Bayes classifier. The similarity between thyroid and blood repertoires was quantified using the Morisita-Horn index. TCRdb reran the public reads through fastp at Q25 and MiXCR, keeping productive beta chains. One record per CDR3 amino acid sequence lists the most common genes and DNA. These V and J calls are TCRdb output, not the study's own analysis. The sample profile shows around 1.1 million distinct CDR3 sequences; 36% of them were found once. The ten largest make up 11% of the sample.

The TCR originated in an adult man with Graves' hyperthyroidism. Sequencing input: peripheral blood or thyroid tissue (not recorded which). This receptor chain uses TRBV6-5 and TRBJ1-2, and possibly TRBD1, on 6 matching bases. The bases read TGTGCCAGCAGTTACAGGGGGTCATTTGGCTACACCTTC. It is translated as CASSYRGSFGYTF.